The sample holds a few counts of the clone carrying this T cell receptor (beta chain). The germline V gene encodes CDR1 MDHEN and CDR2 SYDVKM. The CDR3 sequence is 15 residues long. The V segment lost 5 bases and the J segment 7 bases; nucleotides outside the gene matches: 3. Time point reported: late sampling 161 to 241 days after vaccination in three convalescent patients. TCRdb used MiXCR to reprocess the PCR reads, holding one entry per CDR3 protein. The table includes 25,000 to 35,000 distinct CDR3 sequences, around 50% detected once. This sample is drawn from a study of vaccination and CD4 T cells after COVID-19.

The clonotype originates from a human donor who had recovered from COVID-19. The sample here was CD4+ T cells from blood, taken about 7 months after SARS-CoV-2 vaccination. J is TRBJ2-1 and V is TRBV28; 15 bases agree with TRBD2. CDR3 in amino acids: CASSVGLAGGNEQFF. CDR3 DNA: TGTGCCAGCAGTGTCGGACTAGCGGGAGGGAATGAGCAGTTCTTC.